The 5 T cell receptor beta chains below all came from one sample that was sequenced in a study of blood T cells in healthy people across ages. Through a sample-barcoded 5' primer and a J-beta primer mix, a second PCR was run for roughly 7 to 11 cycles. TCRdb processed the 5' RACE reads anew with MiXCR; each CDR3 protein has one entry. The data show around 800,000 distinct CDR3 sequences, around 62% seen once. Source material: blood. All receptors derive from a man aged 30-40 years in good health.

The chain employs TRBV6-2 or TRBV6-3 and TRBJ2-1, with 11 bases matching TRBD2. The V gene's germline CDR1 is MNHEY and CDR2 SVGEGT. V shed 5 bases and J 6 bases; nucleotides not matched to a gene: 9. The CDR3 spans 16 residues. CDR3 protein: CASSLAGGKKGNEQFF. The CDR3 DNA sequence: TGTGCCAGCAGTCTAGCGGGGGGTAAAAAGGGCAATGAGCAGTTCTTC.

The chain carries TRBV29-1 and TRBJ1-4, with D hard to call. Germline V lookup: CDR1 SQVTM, CDR2 ANQGSEA. V shed 7 bases and J shed 3 bases, with 12 bases lying between them. This CDR3 has 13 amino acids. The CDR3 protein is CSAFVSANEKLFF. Written as DNA, the CDR3 is TGCAGCGCGTTCGTTTCGGCTAATGAAAAACTGTTTTTT.

This clonotype was observed a few times. The V and J genes are TRBV10-3 and TRBJ2-6; D is possibly TRBD2 (6 bases). Germline V gene data show CDR1 as ENHRY and CDR2 as SYGVKD. The CDR3 loop spans 15 amino acids. V was shortened by 2 bases and J by 2 bases, with 7 bases between the two germline ends. For the CDR3, the DNA is TGTGCCATCAGTGAGGGAGGGACTGGGGCCAACGTCCTGACTTTC. Translated, it gives CAISEGGTGANVLTF.

This chain uses TRBV27 with TRBJ2-1; the match to TRBD2 covers 9 bases. V lost 6 bases to trimming and J lost 0 bases; unmatched junction nucleotides: 0. There are 14 residues in the CDR3. Germline CDR1 is MNHEY and CDR2 is SMNVEV (reference sequence). The CDR3 is CASRRGGSYNEQFF. CDR3 DNA: TGTGCCAGCAGGCGGGGGGGCTCCTACAATGAGCAGTTCTTC.

This clonotype was seen only once. The chain links TRBV11-2 to TRBJ2-3; 7 bases align to TRBD1. J lost 8 bases, V lost 5 bases, and 10 bases had no gene match. The germline V gene encodes CDR1 SGHAT and CDR2 FQNNGV. CDR3 length: 14 residues. CDR3: CASSPGTVMGTQYF. The CDR3 DNA sequence: TGTGCCAGCAGCCCTGGGACAGTAATGGGTACGCAGTATTTT. Using reference TRBV11-2 and TRBJ2-3 for the parts outside the CDR3, the full variable domain is EAGVAQSPRYKIIEKRQSVAFWCNPISGHATLYWYQQILGQGPKLLIQFQNNGVVDDSQLPKDRFSAERLKGVDSTLKIQPAKLEDSAVYLCASSPGTVMGTQYFGPGTRLTVL.